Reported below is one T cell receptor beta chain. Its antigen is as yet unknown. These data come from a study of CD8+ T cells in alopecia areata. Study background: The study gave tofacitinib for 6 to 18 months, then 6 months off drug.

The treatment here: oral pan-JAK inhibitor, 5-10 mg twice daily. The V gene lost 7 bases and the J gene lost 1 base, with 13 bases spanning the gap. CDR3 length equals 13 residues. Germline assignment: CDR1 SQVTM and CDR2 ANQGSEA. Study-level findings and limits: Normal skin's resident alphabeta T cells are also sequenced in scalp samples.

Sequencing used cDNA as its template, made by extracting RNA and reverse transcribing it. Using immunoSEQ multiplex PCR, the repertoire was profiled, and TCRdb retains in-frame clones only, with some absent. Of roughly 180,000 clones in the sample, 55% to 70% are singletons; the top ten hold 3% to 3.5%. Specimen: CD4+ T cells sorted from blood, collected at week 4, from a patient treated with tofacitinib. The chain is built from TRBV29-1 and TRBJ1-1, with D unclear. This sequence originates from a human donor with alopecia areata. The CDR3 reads CSAKVRTNTEAFF. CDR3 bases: TGCAGCGCAAAAGTACGGACGAACACTGAAGCTTTCTTT.